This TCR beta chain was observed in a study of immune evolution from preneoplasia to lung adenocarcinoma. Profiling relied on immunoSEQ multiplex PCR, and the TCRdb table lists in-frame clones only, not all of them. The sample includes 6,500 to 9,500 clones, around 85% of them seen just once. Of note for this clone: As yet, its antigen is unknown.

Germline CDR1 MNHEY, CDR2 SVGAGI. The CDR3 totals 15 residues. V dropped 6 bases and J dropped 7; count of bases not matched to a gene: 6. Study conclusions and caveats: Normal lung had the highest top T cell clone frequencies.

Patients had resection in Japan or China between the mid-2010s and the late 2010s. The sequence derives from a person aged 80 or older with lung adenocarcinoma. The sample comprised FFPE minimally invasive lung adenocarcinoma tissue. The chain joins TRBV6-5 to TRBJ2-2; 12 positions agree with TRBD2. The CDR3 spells CASRSTSGGGGELFF. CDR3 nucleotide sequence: TGTGCCAGCAGGTCGACTAGCGGGGGCGGCGGGGAGCTGTTTTTT.